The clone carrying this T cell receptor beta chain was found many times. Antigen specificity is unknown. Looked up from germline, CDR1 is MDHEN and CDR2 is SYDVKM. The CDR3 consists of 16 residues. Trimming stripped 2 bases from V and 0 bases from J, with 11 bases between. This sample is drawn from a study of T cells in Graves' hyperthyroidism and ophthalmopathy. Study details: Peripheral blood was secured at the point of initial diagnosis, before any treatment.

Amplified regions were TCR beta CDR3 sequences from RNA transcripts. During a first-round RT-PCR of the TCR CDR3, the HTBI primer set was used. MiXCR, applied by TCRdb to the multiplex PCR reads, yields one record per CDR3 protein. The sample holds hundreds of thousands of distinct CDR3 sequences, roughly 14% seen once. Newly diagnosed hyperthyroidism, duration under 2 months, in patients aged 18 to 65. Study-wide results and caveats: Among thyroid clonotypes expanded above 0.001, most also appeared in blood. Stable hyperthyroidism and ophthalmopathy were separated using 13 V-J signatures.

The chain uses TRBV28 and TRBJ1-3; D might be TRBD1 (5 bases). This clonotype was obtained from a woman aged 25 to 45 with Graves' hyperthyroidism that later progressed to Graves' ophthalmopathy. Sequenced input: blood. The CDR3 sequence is CASSLIQDNSGNTIYF. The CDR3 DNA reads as TGTGCCAGCAGTTTAATTCAGGACAACTCTGGAAACACCATATATTTT.